Listed below are T cell receptor beta chains from one sample, sequenced in a study of blood T cell repertoires in COVID-19. TCRdb keeps only in-frame clones here, not all; method: immunoSEQ multiplex PCR. Among about 270,000 clones, 81% were seen once, and the ten largest hold 2.5% to 3%. Material for sequencing was peripheral blood. The source is a woman aged 55-69 years with active or convalescent COVID-19. Each CDR3 is given with its conserved first and last residue. A D gene is named only where the DNA matches it firmly. Clone size is not always given. Where it is, it says once, few, many or a class for expanded clones.

TRBD1	14	TRBV6-5	NA	TRBJ1-5	TGTGCCAGCAGGAGGACAGGGGGCAGCCAGCCCCAGCATTTT	CASRRTGGSQPQHF
NA	15	TRBV6-6	NA	TRBJ1-1	TGTGCCAGCAGGGGGAGGGGGACGGGGAACACTGAAGCTTTCTTT	CASRGRGTGNTEAFF
NA	13	TRBV5-4	NA	TRBJ1-2	TGTGCCAGCAGCCTCGACGGGAGCTATGGCTACACCTTC	CASSLDGSYGYTF
NA	11	TRBV6-5	NA	TRBJ2-3	TGTGCCGGGGGCAGGGCGTATACGCAGTATTTT	CAGGRAYTQYF
TRBD1	15	TRBV10-3	once	TRBJ1-2	TGTGCCATCAGTGAGGCAGGGGGCGAAAGCTATGGCTACACCTTC	CAISEAGGESYGYTF
NA	12	TRBV7-3	NA	TRBJ1-2	TGTGCCAGCAGCGCAAGCGGATTGGGCTACACCTTC	CASSASGLGYTF
TRBD2	17	TRBV10-3	NA	TRBJ2-7	TGTGCCATCAGTGAGGTGCTAGCGGGGCCGAAATCCTACGAGCAGTACTTC	CAISEVLAGPKSYEQYF
TRBD1	15	TRBV19	NA	TRBJ2-3	TGTGCCAGTAGTATAATAGGGGGCAACACAGATACGCAGTATTTT	CASSIIGGNTDTQYF
TRBD2	16	TRBV5-1	NA	TRBJ2-3	TGCGCCAGCAGCAAGGGGACTAGCGGGGGCACAGATACGCAGTATTTT	CASSKGTSGGTDTQYF
TRBD1	14	TRBV7-2	NA	TRBJ1-2	TGTGCCAGCAGCCCGGACAGGGGGCGCAATGGCTACACCTTC	CASSPDRGRNGYTF
NA	15	TRBV11-2	NA	TRBJ2-1	TGTGCCAGCAGCACCACTAGCTCTTCCTACAATGAGCAGTTCTTC	CASSTTSSSYNEQFF
NA	18	TRBV3-1/TRBV3-2	few	TRBJ2-3	TGTGCCAGCAGCCAAGATCAAACTAGCTTGAGTCGCACAGATACGCAGTATTTT	CASSQDQTSLSRTDTQYF
TRBD1	14	TRBV18	NA	TRBJ2-7	TGTGCCAGCTCACCCGCGACAGGGGGCAGAGTGCAGTACTTC	CASSPATGGRVQYF
NA	13	TRBV7-8	NA	TRBJ2-5	TGTGCCAGCAGCTTAGCTGGGGGGGAGACCCAGTACTTC	CASSLAGGETQYF
TRBD2	16	TRBV4-3	NA	TRBJ2-2	TGCGCCAGCAGCCAGGGATGGCCTAGCGGGGGCGGGGAGCTGTTTTTT	CASSQGWPSGGGELFF
TRBD2	16	TRBV4-3	NA	TRBJ2-5	TGCGCCAGCAGCCAAGAACCTAGCGGGGGGGAAGAGACCCAGTACTTC	CASSQEPSGGEETQYF
NA	13	TRBV5-6	NA	TRBJ2-7	TGTGCCAGCAGGTCGATTCAGGGCTACGAGCAGTACTTC	CASRSIQGYEQYF
TRBD2	16	TRBV7-9	NA	TRBJ2-3	TGTGCCAGCAGCCCTCCGGGGACTAGGGCAACAGATACGCAGTATTTT	CASSPPGTRATDTQYF
NA	13	TRBV13	NA	TRBJ1-2	TGTGCCAGCAGCTTAGGGGCCGGGTATGGCTACACCTTC	CASSLGAGYGYTF
TRBD2	21	TRBV7-6	once	TRBJ2-7	TGTGCCAGCAGTTCCTCCAGGGGGAGCGGGGGGTCATTGGGATCATCCTACGAGCAGTACTTC	CASSSSRGSGGSLGSSYEQYF
TRBD2	17	TRBV5-1	NA	TRBJ2-1	TGCGCCAGCAGCTTCGGAAATAGCGGGGACTCCTACAATGAGCAGTTCTTC	CASSFGNSGDSYNEQFF
NA	15	TRBV19	NA	TRBJ2-7	TGTGCCAGTAGTAGCTTATCCGGGGTTCGGGACGAGCAGTACTTC	CASSSLSGVRDEQYF
NA	13	TRBV28	NA	TRBJ2-7	TGTGCCAGCAAAGAACAGGGCCCCTACGAGCAGTACTTC	CASKEQGPYEQYF
TRBD1	15	TRBV5-1	once	TRBJ1-1	TGCGCCAGCAGCTTGGCACAGGGGGTGAGCACTGAAGCTTTCTTT	CASSLAQGVSTEAFF
NA	15	TRBV19	few	TRBJ2-7	TGTGCCAGTAGTCCCCGGGCATACAGGGAAGACGAGCAGTACTTC	CASSPRAYREDEQYF
TRBD2	16	TRBV27	once	TRBJ2-3	TGTGCCAGCTTCAGTTCGCTAGCGGGAACCACAGATACGCAGTATTTT	CASFSSLAGTTDTQYF
TRBD1	14	TRBV29-1	NA	TRBJ1-1	TGCAGCGTTAAGGGACAGGTGGGGCTCACTGAAGCTTTCTTT	CSVKGQVGLTEAFF
TRBD1	15	TRBV7-2	NA	TRBJ2-4	TGTGCCAGCAGCTTAGTGGGGACAGGCAAAAACATTCAGTACTTC	CASSLVGTGKNIQYF
NA	14	TRBV7-3	once	TRBJ2-5	TGTGCCAGCAGCTCCCCCGGGGTACTGGAGACCCAGTACTTC	CASSSPGVLETQYF
TRBD1	12	TRBV29-1	NA	TRBJ1-2	TGCAGCGAGGGGACAGGGGACTATGGCTACACCTTC	CSEGTGDYGYTF
TRBD1	16	TRBV6-6	once	TRBJ1-6	TGTGCCAGCAGTCCCGTCCGGACAGGGGAGAACTCACCCCTCCACTTT	CASSPVRTGENSPLHF
NA	15	TRBV10-2	NA	TRBJ2-3	TGCGCCAGCAGTGAGGCACAGGGTCGAGGAGGAAAGCAGTATTTT	CASSEAQGRGGKQYF
TRBD2	14	TRBV6-6	NA	TRBJ2-5	TGTGCCAGCAGTTCTAGCGGGAGTCAAGAGACCCAGTACTTC	CASSSSGSQETQYF
NA	13	TRBV27	NA	TRBJ2-7	TGTGCCAGCAGCCTCGGACAGAGCTACGAGCAGTACTTC	CASSLGQSYEQYF
NA	12	TRBV2	NA	TRBJ1-2	TGTGCCAGCAGTGCTAGTAACTATGGCTACACCTTC	CASSASNYGYTF
TRBD1	15	TRBV7-6	NA	TRBJ2-5	TGTGCCAGCAGCTTATGGGGGACAGGGGGAGAGACCCAGTACTTC	CASSLWGTGGETQYF
TRBD1	16	TRBV5-6	NA	TRBJ1-6	TGTGCCAGCAGCGCGACAGGGAGCTCCTATAATTCACCCCTCCACTTT	CASSATGSSYNSPLHF
TRBD1	14	TRBV10-1	NA	TRBJ1-6	TGCGCCCGCCGCCGGGACAGAGATAATTCACCCCTCCACTTT	CARRRDRDNSPLHF
TRBD2	17	TRBV5-1	NA	TRBJ2-5	TGCGCCAGCAGCTTGAGCCTGGGACTAGCGGGCCTAGAGACCCAGTACTTC	CASSLSLGLAGLETQYF
NA	18	TRBV7-6	NA	TRBJ2-3	TGTGCCAGCAGCCCACTTCGGCGGGGGCACTCCGGCACAGATACGCAGTATTTT	CASSPLRRGHSGTDTQYF
TRBD1	17	TRBV25-1	NA	TRBJ1-2	TGTGCCAGCAGTGGAGGGACAGGGACACTTACTAACTATGGCTACACCTTC	CASSGGTGTLTNYGYTF
NA	14	TRBV2	NA	TRBJ1-1	TGTGCCAGCAGTGTGGAGCGCGGGAACACTGAAGCTTTCTTT	CASSVERGNTEAFF
NA	15	TRBV7-3	NA	TRBJ2-1	TGTGCCAGCAGCTTAAGCGGGGCCTACCACAATGAGCAGTTCTTC	CASSLSGAYHNEQFF
TRBD1	15	TRBV28	once	TRBJ1-2	TGTGCCAGCAGTTCTACCGACAGGGTGGGCTATGGCTACACCTTC	CASSSTDRVGYGYTF
NA	18	TRBV7-3	few	TRBJ2-7	TGTGCCAGCAGCTTAACCGGGGGAGGTTTCTTTGGTGGTTACGAGCAGTACTTC	CASSLTGGGFFGGYEQYF